This TCR beta chain was obtained from a study of blood T cell repertoires in COVID-19. Whole-study context: Some COVID-19 samples were acute and others convalescent; all came from the United States, Italy and Spain. Nucleic acid was either cDNA or gDNA, and it came from T cells, B-cell-depleted T cells, or PBMCs.

Measured with immunoSEQ multiplex PCR; TCRdb has only the in-frame clones, and not every one. In the table there are 90,000 to 120,000 clones, roughly 85% of which are singletons. Germline V gives CDR1 SGDLS, CDR2 YYNGEE. This CDR3 comprises 12 residues. V lost 5 bases to trimming and J lost 6 bases, with 12 bases between them. The chain employs TRBV9 and TRBJ2-7; maybe TRBD1 (6 bases). The specimen sequenced was peripheral blood. This clonotype was obtained from a human donor in a cohort sampled during active COVID-19. CDR3 amino acids: CASSSDRSEQYF. DNA of the CDR3: TGTGCCAGCAGTTCGGACAGAAGCGAGCAGTACTTC.